Shown below are 5 T cell receptor beta chains from a single sample sequenced in a study of Graves' ophthalmopathy and Graves' hyperthyroidism. RNA transcripts yielded amplified TCR beta CDR3 regions. First-round RT-PCR with HTBI primers preceded a second-round multiplex PCR. TCRdb itself ran the multiplex PCR reads through MiXCR, one entry per CDR3 protein. The sample includes 360,000 or so distinct CDR3 sequences, about a sixth of them seen just once. Specimen: peripheral blood. Source of these receptors: a woman younger than 30 with Graves' ophthalmopathy.

This clonotype was picked up many times. The chain carries TRBV6-5 and TRBJ2-7, with 7 bases lining up with TRBD1. The CDR3 has 15 amino acids. The trim removed 2 bases at V and 3 bases at J, leaving 7 bases unmatched. The V gene's germline CDR1 is MNHEY and CDR2 SVGAGI. CDR3 loop: CASSYRQGKGYEQYF. CDR3 DNA: TGTGCCAGCAGTTACCGACAGGGTAAAGGCTACGAGCAGTACTTC.

Ten or more counts support this clonotype. V usage is TRBV20-1 and J usage is TRBJ1-5; TRBD1 might be the D (6 bases). CDR1 is DFQATT, CDR2 SNEGSKA, per germline (reference sequence). Trimming left V 0 bases short and J 2 bases short, with 11 bases between. The CDR3 length is 15 residues. The CDR3 protein is CSARDNRVGNQPQHF. The CDR3 DNA reads TGCAGTGCTAGAGATAACAGGGTGGGCAATCAGCCCCAGCATTTT.

In this sample, this clonotype turned up many times. The chain carries TRBV7-9 and TRBJ2-7, with D hard to call. The V gene's germline CDR1 is SEHNR and CDR2 FQNEAQ (reference sequence). Deletions cut 0 bases from V and 3 bases from J, with 12 bases between. This CDR3 has 15 residues. CDR3 DNA sequence: TGTGCCAGCAGCTTAGCTAGTTATTCCCACTACGAGCAGTACTTC. Its translation is CASSLASYSHYEQYF.

This clonotype showed up just once. The V gene is TRBV7-9, the J gene TRBJ1-5, with TRBD1 matching 8 bases. Germline V CDR1 and CDR2: SEHNR, FQNEAQ (reference sequence). V was pared by 4 bases and J by 4 bases, with 6 bases of the junction left unmatched. CDR3 length equals 15 residues. In DNA form, the CDR3 reads TGTGCCAGCAGCTCGGACAGGGAGGTGAATCAGCCCCAGCATTTT. It codes for CASSSDREVNQPQHF.

There are many counts of this clonotype. This sequence joins TRBV29-1 and TRBJ1-3; unclear D gene. Looked up from germline, CDR1 is SQVTM and CDR2 is ANQGSEA. This CDR3 spans 13 amino acids. Deletions cut 1 base from V and 4 bases from J, with 8 bases between. The DNA for the CDR3 is TGCAGCGTTGAAGTTAACGCGGGAAACACCATATATTTT. Its protein product is CSVEVNAGNTIYF.